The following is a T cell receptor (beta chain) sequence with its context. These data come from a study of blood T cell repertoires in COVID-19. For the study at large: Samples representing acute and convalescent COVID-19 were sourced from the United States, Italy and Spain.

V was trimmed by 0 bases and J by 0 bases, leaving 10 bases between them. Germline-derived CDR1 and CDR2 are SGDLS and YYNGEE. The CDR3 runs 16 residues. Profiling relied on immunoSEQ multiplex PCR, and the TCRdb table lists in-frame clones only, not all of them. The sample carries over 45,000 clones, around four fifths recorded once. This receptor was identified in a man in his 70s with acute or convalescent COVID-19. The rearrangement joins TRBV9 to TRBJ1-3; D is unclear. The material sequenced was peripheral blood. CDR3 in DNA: TGTGCCAGCAGCGTAGCTTTGGCCCTCTCTGGAAACACCATATATTTT. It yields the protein CASSVALALSGNTIYF.